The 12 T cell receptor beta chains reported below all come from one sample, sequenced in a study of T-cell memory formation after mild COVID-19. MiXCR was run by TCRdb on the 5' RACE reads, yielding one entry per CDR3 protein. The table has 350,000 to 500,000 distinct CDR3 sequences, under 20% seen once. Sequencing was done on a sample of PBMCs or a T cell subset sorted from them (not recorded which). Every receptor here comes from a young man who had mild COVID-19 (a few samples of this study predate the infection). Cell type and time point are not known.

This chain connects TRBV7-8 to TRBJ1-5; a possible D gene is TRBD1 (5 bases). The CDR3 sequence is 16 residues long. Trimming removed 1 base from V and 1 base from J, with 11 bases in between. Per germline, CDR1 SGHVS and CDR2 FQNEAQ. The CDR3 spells CASSLERGESNQPQHF. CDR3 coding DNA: TGTGCCAGCAGCTTAGAAAGGGGAGAGAGCAATCAGCCCCAGCATTTT.

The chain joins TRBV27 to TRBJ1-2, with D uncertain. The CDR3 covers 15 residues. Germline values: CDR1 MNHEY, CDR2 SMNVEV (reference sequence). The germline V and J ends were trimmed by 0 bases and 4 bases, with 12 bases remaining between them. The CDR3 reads CASSLSRFDTYGYTF. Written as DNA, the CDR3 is TGTGCCAGCAGTTTATCCAGGTTCGATACCTATGGCTACACCTTC.

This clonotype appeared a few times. The CDR3: CASSGRPGFGTGWFF. The CDR3 DNA reads as TGTGCCAGCAGTGGAAGACCCGGTTTTGGGACAGGGTGGTTCTTC. V gene TRBV6-2 or TRBV6-3 combines with J gene TRBJ2-1, with TRBD1 matching over 9 bases. V dropped 5 bases and J dropped 15; count of bases not matched to a gene: 17. CDR3 length equals 15 residues. From germline, CDR1 is MNHEY and CDR2 SVGEGT.

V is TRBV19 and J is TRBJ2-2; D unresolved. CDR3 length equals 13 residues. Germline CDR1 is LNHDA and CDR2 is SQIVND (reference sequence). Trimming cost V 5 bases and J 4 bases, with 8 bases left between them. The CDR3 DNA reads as TGTGCCAGTAGTTGGACCGTCACCGGGGAGCTGTTTTTT. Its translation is CASSWTVTGELFF.

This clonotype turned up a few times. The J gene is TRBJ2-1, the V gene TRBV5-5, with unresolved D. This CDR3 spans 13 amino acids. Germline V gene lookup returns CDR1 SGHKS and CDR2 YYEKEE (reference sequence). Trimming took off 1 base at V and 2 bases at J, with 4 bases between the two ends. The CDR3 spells CASSLLTYNEQFF. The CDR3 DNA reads TGTGCCAGCAGCTTGTTGACCTACAATGAGCAGTTCTTC. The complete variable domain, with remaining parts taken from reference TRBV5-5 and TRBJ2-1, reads DAGVTQSPTHLIKTRGQQVTLRCSPISGHKSVSWYQQVLGQGPQFIFQYYEKEERGRGNFPDRFSARQFPNYSSELNVNALLLGDSALYLCASSLLTYNEQFFGPGTRLTVL.

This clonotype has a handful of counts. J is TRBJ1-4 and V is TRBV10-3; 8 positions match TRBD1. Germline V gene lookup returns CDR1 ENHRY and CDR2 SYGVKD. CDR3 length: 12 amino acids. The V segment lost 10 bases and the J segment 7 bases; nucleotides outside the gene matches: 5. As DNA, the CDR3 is TGTGCCACCGGACAGGGCGGTGAAAAACTGTTTTTT. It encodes CATGQGGEKLFF.

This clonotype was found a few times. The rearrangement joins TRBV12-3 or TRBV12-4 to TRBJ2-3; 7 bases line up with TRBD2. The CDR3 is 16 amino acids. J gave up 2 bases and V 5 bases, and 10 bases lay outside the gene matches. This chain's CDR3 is CASSDYRDYSTDTQYF. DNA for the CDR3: TGTGCCAGCAGTGACTACCGGGACTATTCCACAGATACGCAGTATTTT.

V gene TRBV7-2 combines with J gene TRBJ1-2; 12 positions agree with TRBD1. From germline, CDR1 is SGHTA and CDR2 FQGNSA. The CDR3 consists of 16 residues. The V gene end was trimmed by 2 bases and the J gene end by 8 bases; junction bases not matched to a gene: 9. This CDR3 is CASSLLGTGGLGGYTF. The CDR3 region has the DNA TGTGCCAGCAGCTTATTAGGGACAGGGGGCTTAGGAGGCTACACCTTC.

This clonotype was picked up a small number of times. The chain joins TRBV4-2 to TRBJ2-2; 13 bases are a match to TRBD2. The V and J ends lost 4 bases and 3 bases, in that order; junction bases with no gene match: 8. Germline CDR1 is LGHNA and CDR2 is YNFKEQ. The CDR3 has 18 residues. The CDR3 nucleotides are TGTGCCAGCAGCCCCACTAGCGGGGGGGCCTCATACACCGGGGAGCTGTTTTTT. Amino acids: CASSPTSGGASYTGELFF.

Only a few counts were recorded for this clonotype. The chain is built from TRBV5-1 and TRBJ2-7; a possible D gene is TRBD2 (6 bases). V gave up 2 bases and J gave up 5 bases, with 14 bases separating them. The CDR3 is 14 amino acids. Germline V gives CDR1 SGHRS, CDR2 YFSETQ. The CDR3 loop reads CASSFRAGTDEQYV. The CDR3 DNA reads TGCGCCAGCAGCTTCCGGGCGGGGACGGACGAGCAGTACGTC.

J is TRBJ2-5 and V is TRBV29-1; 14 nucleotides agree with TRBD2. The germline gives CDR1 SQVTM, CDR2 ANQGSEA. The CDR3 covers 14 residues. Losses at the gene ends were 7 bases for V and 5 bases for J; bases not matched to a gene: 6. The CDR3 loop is CSAQGLAGVETQYF. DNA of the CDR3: TGCAGCGCCCAGGGACTAGCGGGAGTGGAGACCCAGTACTTC.

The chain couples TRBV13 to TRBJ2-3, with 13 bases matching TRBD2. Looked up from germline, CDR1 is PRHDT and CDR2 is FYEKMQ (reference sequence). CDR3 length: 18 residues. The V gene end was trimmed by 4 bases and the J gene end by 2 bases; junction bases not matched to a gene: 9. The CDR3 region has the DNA TGTGCCAGCAGCTCAGCCGAAGGACTAGCGGGGGCCACAGATACGCAGTATTTT. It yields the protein CASSSAEGLAGATDTQYF.